These 30 T cell receptor beta chains share one sample of origin, sequenced in a study of blood T cell repertoires in COVID-19. Repertoires were generated with immunoSEQ multiplex PCR, while TCRdb's copy carries only in-frame clones and drops some. This table has 200,000 to 250,000 clones, 65% to 90% appearing once. Sequencing used peripheral blood. These receptors came from a woman between 65 and 79 years old with COVID-19, enrolled during active disease.

A single count supports this clone. This chain links TRBV3-1 (or the pseudogene TRBV3-2) with TRBJ2-7; maybe TRBD2 (6 bases). CDR1 and CDR2 from the germline V gene are LGHDT and YNNKEL (reference sequence). The CDR3 runs to 15 residues. Trimming stripped 1 base from V and 5 bases from J, with 15 bases between. The CDR3 protein is CASSQASGSFHEQYF. CDR3 bases: TGTGCCAGCAGCCAAGCGAGCGGGTCCTTCCACGAGCAGTACTTC.

V usage is TRBV19 and J usage is TRBJ1-1; a possible D gene is TRBD1 (5 bases). V lost 0 bases to trimming and J lost 5 bases, with 13 bases between them. This CDR3 has 15 residues. Germline assignment: CDR1 LNHDA and CDR2 SQIVND (reference sequence). CDR3 sequence: CASSIEDFGGTEAFF. Written as DNA, the CDR3 is TGTGCCAGTAGTATAGAAGATTTTGGGGGGACTGAAGCTTTCTTT.

To note about this clone: One end of the junction is discordant with germline, which a read error may explain. The chain couples TRBV7-7 to TRBJ2-7; 8 bases align to TRBD1. The CDR3 is made up of 15 amino acids. Germline values: CDR1 SSHAT, CDR2 FNYEAQ (reference sequence). In DNA, the CDR3 is TGTGCTAGCAGCTTAGACAGGGGTGGATCCTACGAGCAGTACTTC. Translation gives CASSLDRGGSYEQYF.

The rearrangement links TRBV7-9 to TRBJ2-3; weak D call: TRBD2 (5 bases). CDR1 is SEHNR and CDR2 is FQNEAQ in the germline V gene (reference sequence). The CDR3 consists of 16 residues. V was pared by 5 bases and J by 2 bases, with 17 bases between. The CDR3 DNA follows: TGTGCCAGCAGCATACGGACGGACTTTCACACAGATACGCAGTATTTT. Translating gives CASSIRTDFHTDTQYF. The entire variable domain, with the rest obtained from reference TRBV7-9 and TRBJ2-3, is as follows: DTGVSQNPRHKITKRGQNVTFRCDPISEHNRLYWYRQTLGQGPEFLTYFQNEAQLEKSRLLSDRFSAERPKGSFSTLEIQRTEQGDSAMYLCASSIRTDFHTDTQYFGPGTRLTVL.

The chain recombines TRBV3-1 (or the pseudogene TRBV3-2) with TRBJ1-2; TRBD1 matches at 12 bases. J was trimmed by 8 bases and V by 7 bases; bases with no gene match: 11. Germline CDR1 LGHDT, CDR2 YNNKEL (reference sequence). The CDR3 loop spans 15 amino acids. DNA of the CDR3: TGTGCCAGCACCCGCTTCCTGGGACAGGGGGCAGGCTACACCTTC. Amino acids: CASTRFLGQGAGYTF.

The CDR3 DNA reads as TGCGCCAGCAGCCAAGCTAGCGGGGTTTTTACCGGGGAGCTGTTTTTT. Protein product: CASSQASGVFTGELFF. The V and J genes are TRBV4-3 and TRBJ2-2; TRBD2 agrees at 9 bases. Germline trimming cut 1 base from V and 5 bases from J; bases unmatched to any gene: 5. This CDR3 contains 16 residues. Germline V CDR1 and CDR2: LGHNA, YSLEER.

The genes are TRBV13 and TRBJ2-3; the D gene is possibly TRBD2 (6 bases). The CDR3 loop spans 15 amino acids. Germline V lookup: CDR1 PRHDT, CDR2 FYEKMQ (reference sequence). V lost 4 bases and J lost 5, with 16 bases in between. The CDR3 sequence is CASSSLPGAVDTQYF. As DNA, the CDR3 is TGTGCCAGCAGCTCGCTCCCGGGAGCGGTAGATACGCAGTATTTT.

The chain is built from TRBV14 and TRBJ1-3; TRBD1 might be the D (5 bases). Trimming cost V 0 bases and J 3 bases, with 9 bases left between them. Germline CDR1 SGHDN, CDR2 FVKESK. CDR3 size: 15 residues. Here the CDR3 reads CASSQDRVFGNTIYF. The CDR3 coding sequence is TGTGCCAGCAGCCAAGACAGGGTCTTTGGAAACACCATATATTTT.

The genes are TRBV7-3 and TRBJ2-6; D is perhaps TRBD2 (5 bases). This CDR3 contains 14 residues. Trimming took 7 bases from V and 4 from J, leaving 11 bases between them. Germline-derived CDR1 and CDR2 are SGHTA and FQGTGA. CDR3 bases: TGTGCCAGCACCGCCAGAGGGGGGGCCAACGTCCTGACTTTC. It specifies CASTARGGANVLTF.

The rearrangement uses TRBV7-2 and TRBJ2-3; no clear D. V dropped 0 bases and J dropped 5 bases, with 15 bases sitting between them. The CDR3 covers 16 residues. CDR1 SGHTA and CDR2 FQGNSA come from the germline V gene. As DNA, the CDR3 is TGTGCCAGCAGCTTAGCGCATTCGGCTAGTCAAGATACGCAGTATTTT. It encodes CASSLAHSASQDTQYF. The complete variable domain, with remaining parts taken from reference TRBV7-2 and TRBJ2-3, reads GAGVSQSPSNKVTEKGKDVELRCDPISGHTALYWYRQSLGQGLEFLIYFQGNSAPDKSGLPSDRFSAERTGGSVSTLTIQRTQQEDSAVYLCASSLAHSASQDTQYFGPGTRLTVL.

This clone is a singleton in its sample. Other DNA sequences in this sample translate to the same CDR3. The chain recombines TRBV19 with TRBJ1-1; D remains unclear. Trimming took off 3 bases at V and 1 base at J, with 6 bases between the two ends. The CDR3 loop spans 13 amino acids. CDR1 LNHDA and CDR2 SQIVND come from the germline V gene (reference sequence). CDR3 sequence (DNA): TGTGCCAGTAGTATTGGCAAGAACACTGAAGCTTTCTTT. The encoded protein is CASSIGKNTEAFF.

The chain combines TRBV7-8 with TRBJ1-1, with TRBD1 as a possible D gene (5 bases). The CDR3 is 16 amino acids. V was trimmed by 4 bases and J by 1 base, leaving 16 bases between them. Germline values: CDR1 SGHVS, CDR2 FQNEAQ. CDR3 loop: CASSSNLRQTNTEAFF. DNA for the CDR3: TGTGCCAGCAGCTCAAACCTCAGACAGACGAACACTGAAGCTTTCTTT.

This rearrangement joins TRBV2 to TRBJ1-2; TRBD1 matches at 9 bases. The CDR3 loop spans 15 amino acids. CDR1 and CDR2 (germline): SNHLY, FYNNEI. With 4 bases clipped from V and 7 bases from J, the junction kept 10 bases outside the gene matches. CDR3 DNA sequence: TGTGCCAGCAGTGCGCTGGGACAGGGTCACCGTGGCTACACCTTC. It yields the protein CASSALGQGHRGYTF.

This clone was observed a single time. The V and J genes are TRBV2 and TRBJ2-5; 9 bases are a match to TRBD1. CDR3 size: 14 residues. J lost 4 bases, V lost 6 bases, and 6 bases had no gene match. Germline assignment: CDR1 SNHLY and CDR2 FYNNEI. The CDR3 sequence is CASRDGTGLETQYF. The CDR3 nucleotides read TGTGCCAGCAGGGACGGGACAGGGTTAGAGACCCAGTACTTC.

The genes are TRBV2 and TRBJ1-5; 7 positions agree with TRBD1. Losses at the gene ends were 5 bases for V and 7 bases for J; bases not matched to a gene: 8. CDR3 length equals 14 residues. The germline V gene encodes CDR1 SNHLY and CDR2 FYNNEI. CDR3 region: CASSLTGAEQPQHF. DNA of the CDR3: TGTGCCAGCAGTCTCACAGGGGCTGAGCAGCCCCAGCATTTT.

J is TRBJ1-6 and V is TRBV21-1. TRBV21-1 is a listed pseudogene. This CDR3 is built from 16 residues. The chain's CDR3 is CASSKARAGVRSPLHF. CDR3 sequence (DNA): TGTGCCAGCAGCAAAGCGCGGGCAGGAGTACGTTCACCCCTCCACTTT.

This sequence joins TRBV20-1 and TRBJ1-1; D is possibly TRBD1 (5 bases). The length of the CDR3 is 11 residues. CDR1 and CDR2 from the germline V gene are DFQATT and SNEGSKA (reference sequence). V lost 5 bases and J 7 bases, leaving 11 bases between the germline ends. CDR3: CSARAGVEAFF. CDR3 DNA sequence: TGCAGTGCTCGCGCGGGGGTTGAAGCTTTCTTT.

The chain has TRBV5-8 and TRBJ1-5; 7 nucleotides align to TRBD1. CDR1 is SGHTS, CDR2 YDEGEE, per germline. V was pared by 6 bases and J by 2 bases, with 8 bases of the junction left unmatched. The CDR3 has 15 residues. The CDR3 coding sequence is TGTGCCAGCATAAGGCATGGGACAGGCAATCAGCCCCAGCATTTT. Its protein is CASIRHGTGNQPQHF.

The chain uses TRBV18 and TRBJ2-7; 8 positions match TRBD2. The V gene end was trimmed by 1 base and the J gene end by 4 bases; junction bases not matched to a gene: 6. The CDR3 runs to 15 residues. Germline V lookup: CDR1 KGHSH, CDR2 LQKENI. In nucleotides, the CDR3 is TGTGCCAGCTCACCACGGACGGGGGGGCATTACGAGCAGTACTTC. Its protein product is CASSPRTGGHYEQYF.

The chain links TRBV3-1 (or the pseudogene TRBV3-2) to TRBJ2-1, with 10 bases matching TRBD2. From germline, CDR1 is LGHDT and CDR2 YNNKEL (reference sequence). CDR3 size: 15 residues. V dropped 3 bases and J dropped 4; count of bases not matched to a gene: 3. DNA for the CDR3: TGTGCCAGCAGCCAGATAGCGGGGGGTTACAATGAGCAGTTCTTC. Amino acid sequence: CASSQIAGGYNEQFF.

The chain joins TRBV4-1 to TRBJ2-7; 9 nucleotides agree with TRBD1. From germline, CDR1 is MGHRA and CDR2 YSYEKL. CDR3 length: 15 amino acids. The V segment lost 4 bases and the J segment 5 bases; nucleotides outside the gene matches: 9. The CDR3 coding sequence is TGCGCCAGCAGCCCGGGCGGGACAGGGAGAAACGAGCAGTACTTC. Residues: CASSPGGTGRNEQYF.

Written as DNA, the CDR3 is TGTGCCAGCCAGGACAGCCTTAATGAAAAACTGTTTTTT. It codes for CASQDSLNEKLFF. V and J are TRBV7-8 and TRBJ1-4; D is perhaps TRBD1 (6 bases). The germline CDR1 and CDR2 sequences are SGHVS and FQNEAQ. The CDR3 totals 13 residues. The germline V and J ends were trimmed by 8 bases and 4 bases, with 11 bases remaining between them.

CDR3 sequence reads: CASSGGVLNSPLHF. The CDR3, as DNA: TGTGCCAGCAGCGGGGGCGTACTAAATTCACCCCTCCACTTT. The V and J genes are TRBV5-6 and TRBJ1-6; D perhaps matches TRBD1 (6 bases). Trimming stripped 4 bases from V and 7 bases from J, with 12 bases between. This CDR3 has 14 residues. Germline V gene sequence: CDR1 SGHDT, CDR2 YYEEEE.

The chain combines TRBV5-4 with TRBJ2-1; 7 bases map to TRBD2. Germline CDR1 is SGHNT and CDR2 is YYREEE (reference sequence). V shed 0 bases, J shed 3 bases, and the junction held 3 bases outside the gene matches. There are 15 residues in the CDR3. For the CDR3, the DNA is TGTGCCAGCAGCTTGGCTAGCGGAGACTACAATGAGCAGTTCTTC. This gives the protein CASSLASGDYNEQFF.

This clone was seen a few times. The V call is TRBV9, the J call TRBJ1-2; perhaps TRBD1 as D (6 bases). CDR1 is SGDLS and CDR2 is YYNGEE in the germline V gene. With 3 bases removed from V and 4 bases from J, the gap between germline ends came to 10 bases. The CDR3 runs 13 residues. The CDR3 DNA is TGTGCCAGCAGCGACAGGGTGGGCTATGGCTACACCTTC. Its translation is CASSDRVGYGYTF.

The chain is built from TRBV6-5 and TRBJ1-5, with TRBD1 matching 9 bases. The J segment lost 1 base and the V segment lost 6 bases, leaving 4 bases of the junction unmatched. Germline V CDR1 and CDR2: MNHEY, SVGAGI. The CDR3 has 15 amino acids. CDR3 protein: CASSRTGASNQPQHF. The CDR3 region has the DNA TGTGCCAGCAGCAGGACAGGGGCGAGCAATCAGCCCCAGCATTTT.

This clone was counted only a few times. At the DNA level, this CDR3 is encoded by other sequences in the same sample as well. The chain joins TRBV11-1 to TRBJ1-1; a weak D match, TRBD1 (5 bases). This CDR3 is 13 amino acids long. Germline assignment: CDR1 SGHAT and CDR2 FQDESV (reference sequence). Trimming left V 5 bases short and J 2 bases short, with 9 bases between. In DNA, the CDR3 is TGTGCCAGCAGCCTAGACAGAAACACTGAAGCTTTCTTT. It yields the protein CASSLDRNTEAFF.

The rearrangement links TRBV19 to TRBJ1-2; TRBD1 aligns across 7 bases. This CDR3 comprises 14 residues. Losses at the gene ends were 3 bases for V and 1 base for J; bases not matched to a gene: 2. The germline gives CDR1 LNHDA, CDR2 SQIVND (reference sequence). In DNA, the CDR3 is TGTGCCAGTAGTATCCGACAGGGTAACTATGGCTACACCTTC. Translated, it gives CASSIRQGNYGYTF.

The CDR3 DNA follows: TGTGCCACCAGCAGAGATCCGGGTCTAGCGGTCTCCTACGAGCAGTACTTC. Its translation is CATSRDPGLAVSYEQYF. V is TRBV15 and J is TRBJ2-7; 7 positions agree with TRBD2. V was clipped by 0 bases and J by 0 bases; unmatched bases: 8. Per germline, CDR1 LNHNV and CDR2 YYDKDF (reference sequence). The CDR3 extends over 17 amino acids.

This sequence joins TRBV28 and TRBJ1-1; 12 bases are a match to TRBD1. Germline CDR1 reads MDHEN; CDR2 reads SYDVKM. This CDR3 comprises 21 residues. J was trimmed by 1 base and V by 2 bases; bases with no gene match: 17. DNA of the CDR3: TGTGCCAGCAGTTTAGTTCCGGGACAGGGGGCGTTAAGGGACACGAACACTGAAGCTTTCTTT. Protein: CASSLVPGQGALRDTNTEAFF.